This passage covers 11 T cell receptor beta chains from one sample sequenced in a study of cytomegalovirus exposure and HLA in healthy donors. Vbeta (60) and Jbeta (13) primers were used in the PCR. Repertoires were generated with immunoSEQ multiplex PCR, while TCRdb's copy carries only in-frame clones and drops some. The data contain about 180,000 clones, almost 85% of them singletons. Sequenced input: PBMCs. These receptors were taken from a girl between 10 and 17 years old in good health and CMV-seropositive.

The rearrangement uses TRBV7-8 and TRBJ1-5; D remains unclear. CDR3 length equals 15 residues. V gave up 3 bases and J gave up 7 bases, with 16 bases separating them. CDR1 SGHVS and CDR2 FQNEAQ come from the germline V gene. As DNA, the CDR3 is TGTGCCAGCAGCTTTATTTCAGGAAAAAGGCAGCCCCAGCATTTT. Amino acids: CASSFISGKRQPQHF.

This clone has more than one count but fewer than ten. The chain links TRBV9 to TRBJ2-5; D might be TRBD1 (6 bases). The CDR3 runs to 15 residues. CDR1 is SGDLS, CDR2 YYNGEE, per germline. V was clipped by 3 bases and J by 2 bases, with 14 bases between them. The CDR3 DNA is TGTGCCAGCAGCGCCTCCGGGACAAATCAAGAGACCCAGTACTTC. Encoded protein: CASSASGTNQETQYF. Full variable domain (outside the CDR3, taken from reference TRBV9 and TRBJ2-5): DSGVTQTPKHLITATGQRVTLRCSPRSGDLSVYWYQQSLDQGLQFLIQYYNGEERAKGNILERFSAQQFPDLHSELNLSSLELGDSALYFCASSASGTNQETQYFGPGTRLLVL.

The chain recombines TRBV2 with TRBJ1-4; 9 bases fit TRBD1. Germline V gene sequence: CDR1 SNHLY, CDR2 FYNNEI. Trimming at V came to 6 bases and at J to 5 bases, leaving 4 bases not matched to a gene. The length of the CDR3 is 14 residues. The CDR3 loop reads CASSYRGLNEKLFF. CDR3 sequence (DNA): TGTGCCAGCAGCTACAGGGGGCTAAATGAAAAACTGTTTTTT.

J is TRBJ2-5 and V is TRBV15, with TRBD1 matching over 10 bases. The trim removed 4 bases at V and 5 bases at J, leaving 10 bases unmatched. Germline CDR1 is LNHNV and CDR2 is YYDKDF (reference sequence). The CDR3 sequence is 16 residues long. This CDR3 is CATSITDGQGGETQYF. The CDR3 DNA sequence: TGTGCCACCAGCATCACAGATGGACAGGGGGGGGAGACCCAGTACTTC.

The gene calls are TRBV9 and TRBJ1-1; TRBD1 aligns across 8 bases. The CDR3 runs to 15 residues. The germline CDR1 and CDR2 sequences are SGDLS and YYNGEE. Germline trimming cut 2 bases from V and 3 bases from J; bases unmatched to any gene: 6. This CDR3 reads CASSVLTGGDTEAFF. In DNA form, the CDR3 reads TGTGCCAGCAGCGTTTTAACAGGGGGTGACACTGAAGCTTTCTTT.

This rearrangement joins TRBV12-5 to TRBJ1-2, with D perhaps matching TRBD1 (5 bases). Trimming removed 1 base from V and 2 bases from J, with 17 bases in between. The CDR3 loop spans 17 amino acids. The germline V gene has CDR1 LGHNT and CDR2 FRNRAP. DNA for the CDR3: TGTGCTAGTGGTTTGGATTCAGGGTCGGTGACGAACTATGGCTACACCTTC. It codes for CASGLDSGSVTNYGYTF.

The chain combines TRBV6-5 with TRBJ2-1; 8 bases map to TRBD1. The V and J ends lost 6 bases and 7 bases, in that order; junction bases with no gene match: 8. This CDR3 has 14 residues. Germline V gives CDR1 MNHEY, CDR2 SVGAGI. CDR3 in amino acids: CASSQGARGNEQFF. The CDR3 nucleotides are TGTGCCAGCAGCCAGGGGGCTCGAGGTAATGAGCAGTTCTTC.

The rearrangement links TRBV27 to TRBJ2-3; 12 bases map to TRBD2. The CDR3 is 17 residues long. Germline values: CDR1 MNHEY, CDR2 SMNVEV (reference sequence). J gave up 5 bases and V 5 bases, and 11 bases lay outside the gene matches. CDR3 bases: TGTGCCAGCAGTCCCCTAGCGGGGGGGCCCTCAGAAGATACGCAGTATTTT. Residues: CASSPLAGGPSEDTQYF.

The chain carries TRBV7-6 and TRBJ2-7; D gene unclear. Germline lookup yields CDR1 SGHVS and CDR2 FNYEAQ. V was shortened by 0 bases and J by 3 bases, with 6 bases between the two germline ends. The CDR3 is 13 amino acids. The CDR3 reads CASSLANNYEQYF. The CDR3 DNA is TGTGCCAGCAGCTTAGCCAACAACTACGAGCAGTACTTC.

The chain joins TRBV6-6 to TRBJ1-1; 7 nucleotides match TRBD1. Germline V lookup: CDR1 MNHNY, CDR2 SVGAGI (reference sequence). The CDR3 consists of 15 residues. V lost 2 bases to trimming and J lost 5 bases; unmatched junction nucleotides: 8. The CDR3 loop reads CASSYDAGGNTEAFF. CDR3 DNA: TGTGCCAGCAGTTACGATGCAGGGGGGAATACTGAAGCTTTCTTT.

The rearrangement uses TRBV28 and TRBJ1-2, with D possibly matching TRBD1 (5 bases). The germline V gene has CDR1 MDHEN and CDR2 SYDVKM. The CDR3 has 16 residues. V was shortened by 8 bases and J by 0 bases, with 19 bases between the two germline ends. The CDR3 protein is CASAVRAYEANYGYTF. The CDR3 nucleotides read TGTGCCAGCGCCGTCAGGGCCTACGAGGCTAACTATGGCTACACCTTC.